This T cell receptor (beta chain) was identified during a study of blood T cells in healthy people across ages. Study-wide findings and caveats: Diversity was higher, and naive CD4+ cells more numerous, in long-lived donors than in aged donors.

The use of a sample-barcoded 5' primer and a J-beta primer mix characterized a second PCR of about 6 to 12 cycles. TCRdb recomputed calls from the 5' RACE reads with MiXCR, one row per CDR3 protein. This table has over 500,000 distinct CDR3 sequences, about 26% appearing once. This CDR3 is built from 15 residues. The germline gives CDR1 DFQATT, CDR2 SNEGSKA (reference sequence). This clonotype was seen only a few times. Its antigen is not known. A much more abundant neighbour one base away suggests this may be a read error. The sample also formed part of further work on T cells of mothers and their children. As reported in that work: Three mothers and their six children, all healthy Caucasians, donated. Barcodes and 2-4 random nucleotides were added by M1S in the second PCR.

Sequenced: blood. This clonotype was sampled from a boy younger than 10 in good health. The chain uses TRBV20-1 and TRBJ1-6; D unclear. CDR3 region: CSARDSLGLDSPLRF. CDR3 nucleotide sequence: TGCAGTGCTAGAGATTCCCTCGGCCTCGACTCACCCCTCCGCTTT.